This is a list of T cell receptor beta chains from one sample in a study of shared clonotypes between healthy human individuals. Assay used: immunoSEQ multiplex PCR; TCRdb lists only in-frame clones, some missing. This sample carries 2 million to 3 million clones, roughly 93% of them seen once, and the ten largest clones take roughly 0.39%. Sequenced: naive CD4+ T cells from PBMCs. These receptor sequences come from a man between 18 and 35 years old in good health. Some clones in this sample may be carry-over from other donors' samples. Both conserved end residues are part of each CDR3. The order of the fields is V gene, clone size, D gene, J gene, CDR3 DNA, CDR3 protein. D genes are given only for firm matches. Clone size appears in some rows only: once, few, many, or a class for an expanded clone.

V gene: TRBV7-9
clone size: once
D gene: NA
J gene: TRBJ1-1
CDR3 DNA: TGTGCCAGCAGCCCTAGCCGGGGAGAAGCTTTCTTT
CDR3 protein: CASSPSRGEAFF

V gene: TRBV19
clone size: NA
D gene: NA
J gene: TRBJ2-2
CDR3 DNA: TGTGCCAGTTACCGGGTGGTGGGGGGCGTCGACACCGGGGAGCTGTTTTTT
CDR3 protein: CASYRVVGGVDTGELFF

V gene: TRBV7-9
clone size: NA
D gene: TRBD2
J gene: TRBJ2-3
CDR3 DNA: TGTGCCAGCAGCTACTTAGCGGGAGGGCCCCAAGATACGCAGTATTTT
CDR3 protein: CASSYLAGGPQDTQYF

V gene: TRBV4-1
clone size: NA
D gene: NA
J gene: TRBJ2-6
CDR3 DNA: TGCGCCAGCAGCCAAGATGACAGGCAGGGCCTCTCTGGGGCCAACGTCCTGACTTTC
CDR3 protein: CASSQDDRQGLSGANVLTF

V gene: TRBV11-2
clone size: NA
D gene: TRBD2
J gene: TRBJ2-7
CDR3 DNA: TGTGCCAGCAGCCGCAACGGGGGCTCTAGCGGGAGGTACGAGCAGTACTTC
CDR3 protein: CASSRNGGSSGRYEQYF

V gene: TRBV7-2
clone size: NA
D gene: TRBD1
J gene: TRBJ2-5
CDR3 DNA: TGTGCCAGCAGCGCTGACAGGGGTCCGGAGACCCAGTACTTC
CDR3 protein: CASSADRGPETQYF

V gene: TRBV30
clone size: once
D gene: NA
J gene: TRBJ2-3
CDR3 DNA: TGTGCCTGGATATCGACGGATACGCAGTATTTT
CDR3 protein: CAWISTDTQYF

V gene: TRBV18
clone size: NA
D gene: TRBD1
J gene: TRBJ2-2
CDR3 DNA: TGTGCCAGCTCACGGGACAGAAACACCGGGGAGCTGTTTTTT
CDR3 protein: CASSRDRNTGELFF

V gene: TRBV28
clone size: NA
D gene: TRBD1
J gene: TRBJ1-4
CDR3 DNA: TGTGCCAGCAGGCCGGGACAGGGGGCGGTTCTCCGGAAAGACGCAACTAATGAAAAACTGTTTTTT
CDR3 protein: CASRPGQGAVLRKDATNEKLFF

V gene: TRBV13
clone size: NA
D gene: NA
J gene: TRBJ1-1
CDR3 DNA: TGTGCCAGCAGCTTAGGTTCGGGGATGATGAACACTGAAGCTTTCTTT
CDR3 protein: CASSLGSGMMNTEAFF

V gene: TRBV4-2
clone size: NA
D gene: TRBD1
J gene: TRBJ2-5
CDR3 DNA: TGTGCCAGCAGCCCGAGTACCGGGACAGGGGAAGAGACCCAGTACTTC
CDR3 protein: CASSPSTGTGEETQYF

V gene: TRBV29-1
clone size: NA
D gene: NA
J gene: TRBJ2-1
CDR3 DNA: TGCAGCGTACGTAAGGGCCCAAACTCCTACAATGAGCAGTTCTTC
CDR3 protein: CSVRKGPNSYNEQFF

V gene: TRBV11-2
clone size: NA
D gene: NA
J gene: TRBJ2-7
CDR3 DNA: TGTGCCAGCAGGTACTCCTTAGGGTCGGGAACCTACGAGCAGTACTTC
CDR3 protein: CASRYSLGSGTYEQYF

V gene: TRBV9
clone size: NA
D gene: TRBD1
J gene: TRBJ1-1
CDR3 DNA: TGTGCCAGCACCCGGACAGGGGAGAACACTGAAGCTTTCTTT
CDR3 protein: CASTRTGENTEAFF

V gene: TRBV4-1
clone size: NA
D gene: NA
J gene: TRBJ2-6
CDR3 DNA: TGCGCCAGCTCCCTGGGGCGGGACCGCTCTGGGGCCAACGTCCTGACTTTC
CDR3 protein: CASSLGRDRSGANVLTF

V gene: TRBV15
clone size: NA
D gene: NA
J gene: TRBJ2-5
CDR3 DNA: TGTGCCACCAGCAGAGATAGCCTACGACAAGAGACCCAGTACTTC
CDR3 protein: CATSRDSLRQETQYF

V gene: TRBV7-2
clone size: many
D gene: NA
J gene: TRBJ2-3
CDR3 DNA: TGTGCCAGCAGCTTCACAGATACGCAGTATTTT
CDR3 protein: CASSFTDTQYF

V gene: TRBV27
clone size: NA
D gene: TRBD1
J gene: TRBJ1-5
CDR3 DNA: TGTGCCAGCAGTTTATTGGGGACAGGGAGAAATCAGCCCCAGCATTTT
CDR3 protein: CASSLLGTGRNQPQHF

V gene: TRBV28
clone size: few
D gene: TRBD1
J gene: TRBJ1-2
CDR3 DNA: TGTGCCAGCAGTTTGAGGGGGCAGGACTATGGCTACACCTTC
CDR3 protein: CASSLRGQDYGYTF

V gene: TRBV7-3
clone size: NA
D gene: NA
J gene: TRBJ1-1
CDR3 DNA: TGTGCCAGCAGCTCCCGACCGGGCCCCCGTGAAGCTTTCTTT
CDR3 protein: CASSSRPGPREAFF

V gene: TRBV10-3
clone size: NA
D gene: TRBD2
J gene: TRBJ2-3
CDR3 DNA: TGTGCCATCAGTGAGGGGGAGGGTTGGGGCACAGATACGCAGTATTTT
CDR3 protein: CAISEGEGWGTDTQYF

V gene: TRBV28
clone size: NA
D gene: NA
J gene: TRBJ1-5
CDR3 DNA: TGTGCCAGCTGGGGACGGATTGCTGATCAGCCCCAGCATTTT
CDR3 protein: CASWGRIADQPQHF

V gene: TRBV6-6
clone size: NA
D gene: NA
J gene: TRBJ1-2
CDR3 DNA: TGTGCCAGCACGAAAGGGTTTGGCTACACCTTC
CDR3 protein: CASTKGFGYTF

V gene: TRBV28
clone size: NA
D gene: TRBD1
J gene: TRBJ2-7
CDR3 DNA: TGTGCCAGCAGTTTCCCTGGACAGGGCCACGAGCAGTACTTC
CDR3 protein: CASSFPGQGHEQYF

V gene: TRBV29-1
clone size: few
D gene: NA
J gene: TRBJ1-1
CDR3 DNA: TGCAGCGTTGCGGCAGGCTCGGTTGAAGCTTTCTTT
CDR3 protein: CSVAAGSVEAFF

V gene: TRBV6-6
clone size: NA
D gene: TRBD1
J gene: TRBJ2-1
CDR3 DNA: TGTGCCAGCAGTCGACCGGGACAGACGAACTACAATGAGCAGTTCTTC
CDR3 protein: CASSRPGQTNYNEQFF

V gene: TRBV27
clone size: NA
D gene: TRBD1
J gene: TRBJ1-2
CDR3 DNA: TGTGCCAGCAGTGTTACAGGGGGCTATGGCTACACCTTC
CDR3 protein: CASSVTGGYGYTF

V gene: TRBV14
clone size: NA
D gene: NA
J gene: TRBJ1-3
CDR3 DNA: TGTGCCAGCAGCTCCCTTGGGACAACATATGGAAACACCATATATTTT
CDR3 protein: CASSSLGTTYGNTIYF

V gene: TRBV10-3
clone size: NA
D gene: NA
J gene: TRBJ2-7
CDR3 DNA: TGTGCCATCATCCCAGGACCTACCCTTTCCTACGAGCAGTACTTC
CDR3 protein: CAIIPGPTLSYEQYF

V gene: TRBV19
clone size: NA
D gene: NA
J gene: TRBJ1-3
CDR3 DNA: TGTGCCAGTAGCTTGGGAGGAAACACCATATATTTT
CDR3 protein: CASSLGGNTIYF

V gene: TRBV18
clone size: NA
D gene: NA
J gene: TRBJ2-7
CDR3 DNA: TGTGCCAGCTCCAATGGAAGGGGTAGCTACGAGCAGTACTTC
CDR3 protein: CASSNGRGSYEQYF

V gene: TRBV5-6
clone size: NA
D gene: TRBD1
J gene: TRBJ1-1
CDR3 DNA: TGTGCCAGCAGCTTATACAGGGGGAAAACTGAAGCTTTCTTT
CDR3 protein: CASSLYRGKTEAFF

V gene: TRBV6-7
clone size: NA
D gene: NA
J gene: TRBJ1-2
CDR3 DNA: TGTGCCATCGGGGCGGCCCGGAACTTCTTC
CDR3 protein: CAIGAARNFF

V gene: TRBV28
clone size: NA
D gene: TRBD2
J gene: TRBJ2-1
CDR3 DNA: TGTGCCAGCAGATTGGGCGGGAGGTACAATGAGCAGTTCTTC
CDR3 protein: CASRLGGRYNEQFF

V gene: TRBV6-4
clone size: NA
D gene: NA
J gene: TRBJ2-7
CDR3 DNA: TGTGCCAGCAGCCAAGAAGGCCTGAGCTCCTACGAGCAGTACTTC
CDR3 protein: CASSQEGLSSYEQYF

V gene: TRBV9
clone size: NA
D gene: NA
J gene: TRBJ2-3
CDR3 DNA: TGTGCCAGCAGCGCTACAGGGTTCACAGATACGCAGTATTTT
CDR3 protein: CASSATGFTDTQYF

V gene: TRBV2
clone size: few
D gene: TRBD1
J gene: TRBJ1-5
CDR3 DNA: TGTGCCAGCCATACAGGGGCGGGCAATCAGCCCCAGCATTTT
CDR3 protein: CASHTGAGNQPQHF

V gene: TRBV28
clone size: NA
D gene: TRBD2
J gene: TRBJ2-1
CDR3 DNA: TGTGCCAGCAGGGGACTAGCGGGAGTAGAGCCCAATGAGCAGTTCTTC
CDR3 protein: CASRGLAGVEPNEQFF

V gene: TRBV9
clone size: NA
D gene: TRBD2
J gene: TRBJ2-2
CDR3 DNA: TGTGCCAGCAGCGGTTTCGGGACTAGCGGGGTGAACACCGGGGAGCTGTTTTTT
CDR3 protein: CASSGFGTSGVNTGELFF

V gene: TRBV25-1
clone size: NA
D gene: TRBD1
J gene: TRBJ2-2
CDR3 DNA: TGTGCCAGCACCACCACGAAACCGGGACAGACCGGGGAGCTGTTTTTT
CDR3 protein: CASTTTKPGQTGELFF

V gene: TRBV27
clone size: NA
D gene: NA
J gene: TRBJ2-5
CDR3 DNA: TGTGCCAGCAGTTTATCGGGAAGGGTAGGTCTAGAGACCCAGTACTTC
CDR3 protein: CASSLSGRVGLETQYF

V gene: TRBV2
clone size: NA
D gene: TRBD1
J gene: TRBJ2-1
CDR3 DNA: TGTGCCAGTGAAAGGAACAGGGGAAGGAGGAATGAGCAGTTCTTC
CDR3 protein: CASERNRGRRNEQFF

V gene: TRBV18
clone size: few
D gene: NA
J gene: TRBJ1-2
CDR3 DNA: TGTGCCAGCTCACCATCCGGGAGCGAAGGCTACACCTTC
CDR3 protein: CASSPSGSEGYTF

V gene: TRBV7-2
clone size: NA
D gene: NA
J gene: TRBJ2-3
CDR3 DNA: TGTGCCAGCAGCGCCCGGGCTAACACAGATACGCAGTATTTT
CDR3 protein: CASSARANTDTQYF

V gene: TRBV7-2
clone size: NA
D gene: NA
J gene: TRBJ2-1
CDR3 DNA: TGTGCCAGCAGCTTAGAGGAGGGCGCTTACAATGAGCAGTTCTTC
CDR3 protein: CASSLEEGAYNEQFF

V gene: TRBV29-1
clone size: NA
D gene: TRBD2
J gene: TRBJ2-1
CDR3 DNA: TGCAGCGTCTCGCGGGAGGTTGGGAATGAGCAGTTCTTC
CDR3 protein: CSVSREVGNEQFF

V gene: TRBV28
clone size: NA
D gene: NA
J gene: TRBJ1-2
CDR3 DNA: TGTGCCAGCAGTTTAACGACAGTTTCCTATGGCTACACCTTC
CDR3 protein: CASSLTTVSYGYTF

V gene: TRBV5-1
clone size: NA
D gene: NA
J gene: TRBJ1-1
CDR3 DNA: TGCGCCAGCAGCTTGGATACGGGGAACACTGAAGCTTTCTTT
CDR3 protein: CASSLDTGNTEAFF

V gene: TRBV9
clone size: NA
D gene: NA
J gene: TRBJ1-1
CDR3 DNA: TGTGCCAGCAGCGTAGTTCAGGGGAACACTGAAGCTTTCTTT
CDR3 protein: CASSVVQGNTEAFF

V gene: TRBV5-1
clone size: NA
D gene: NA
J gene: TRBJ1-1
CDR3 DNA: TGCGCCAGCAGCTTGGTGGCAGGGCGAGTAACTGAAGCTTTCTTT
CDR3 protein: CASSLVAGRVTEAFF

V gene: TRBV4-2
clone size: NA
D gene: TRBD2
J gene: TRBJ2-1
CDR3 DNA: TGTGCCAGCAGCCAAACTAGCGGGAGTCTCAGGGCGTCTGAGCAGTTCTTC
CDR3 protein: CASSQTSGSLRASEQFF

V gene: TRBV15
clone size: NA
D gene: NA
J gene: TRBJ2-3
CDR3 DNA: TGTGCCACCAGCAGGGTCCGGTGGAGCACAGATACGCAGTATTTT
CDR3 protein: CATSRVRWSTDTQYF

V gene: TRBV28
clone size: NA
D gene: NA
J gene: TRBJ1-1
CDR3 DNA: TGTGCCAGCAGTTCGGGATCTGGGGGGATTCGCTCCCTAGCTTTCTTT
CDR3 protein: CASSSGSGGIRSLAFF

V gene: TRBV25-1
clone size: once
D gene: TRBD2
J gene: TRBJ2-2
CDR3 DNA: TGTGCCAGCAGTGGCCTTGGGCGGGAGGACGCGAACACCGGGGAGCTGTTTTTT
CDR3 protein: CASSGLGREDANTGELFF

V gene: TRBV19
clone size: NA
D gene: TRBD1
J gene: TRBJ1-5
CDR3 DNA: TGTGCCAGTAGTATCCCTACAGGGGTAGGGCAGCCCCAGCATTTT
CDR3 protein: CASSIPTGVGQPQHF

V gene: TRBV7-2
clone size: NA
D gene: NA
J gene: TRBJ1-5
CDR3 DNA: TGTGCCAGCAGCTTACGAGCCGGGAATCAGCCCCAGCATTTT
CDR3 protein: CASSLRAGNQPQHF

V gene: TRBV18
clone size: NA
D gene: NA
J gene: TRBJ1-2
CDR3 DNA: TGTGCCAGCTCACCACAGGGATTAGCTAACTATGGCTACACCTTC
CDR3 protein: CASSPQGLANYGYTF

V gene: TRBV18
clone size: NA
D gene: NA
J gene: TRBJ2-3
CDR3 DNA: TGTGCCAGCTCACCGGTGACGGTGCGTCGCACAGATACGCAGTATTTT
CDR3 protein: CASSPVTVRRTDTQYF

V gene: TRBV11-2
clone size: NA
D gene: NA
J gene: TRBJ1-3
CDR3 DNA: TGTGCCAGCAGCTTAAATCTGGGGGCTAACTCTGGAAACACCATATATTTT
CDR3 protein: CASSLNLGANSGNTIYF

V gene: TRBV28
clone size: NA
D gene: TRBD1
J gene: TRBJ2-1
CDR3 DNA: TGTGCCACCCGACAGGGGGCCACCAATGAGCAGTTCTTC
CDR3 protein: CATRQGATNEQFF